This T cell receptor (beta chain) originates from a study of T cell responses to AZD1222 COVID-19 vaccine. Study context: Second-dose intervals near 4 or 12 weeks were combined. Overall study results and limits: Donors, mostly white British, included more females; clonal diversity was possibly underestimated. No repertoire was sampled before or during the peak T cell response, only after it.

There are 15 residues in the CDR3. Germline V gives CDR1 MGHDK, CDR2 SYGVNS. Trimming took 4 bases from V and 9 from J, leaving 19 bases between them. Profiling relied on immunoSEQ multiplex PCR, and the TCRdb table lists in-frame clones only, not all of them. Here the sample spans over 95,000 clones, more than 80% being singletons. With respect to this clone: The antigen remains unidentified.

The V gene is TRBV25-1, the J gene TRBJ2-1; D might be TRBD1 (6 bases). The sequences come from peripheral blood, collected on day 0 of AZD1222 vaccination. The sequence was collected from an adult in good health. The CDR3 region has the DNA TGTGCCAGCAGTGGCCCGGAAGTGGTCAGGGGTGAGCAGTTCTTC. The encoded protein is CASSGPEVVRGEQFF.